This T cell receptor (beta chain) derives from a study of PD-L1 blockade in urothelial cancer. Whole-study context: Researchers looked at the blood 3 weeks (second dose) and 6 weeks after treatment began. General study points: Where pretreatment blood TCR clonality fell below the median, better survival was predicted.

Germline CDR1 is SGHTA and CDR2 is FQGTGA. The CDR3 consists of 16 residues. This clone was seen just once. The antigen is undetermined. The junction shows a germline mismatch at one end, possibly a read error. Repertoires were generated with immunoSEQ multiplex PCR, while TCRdb's copy carries only in-frame clones and drops some. The sample lists some 63,000 clones, about four fifths occurring once. The time point is: pretreatment peripheral blood. Patients presented with locally advanced or metastatic urothelial carcinoma. This sequence originates from a man aged 70 or older with urothelial cancer. The sequences come from PBMCs, collected around atezolizumab (anti-PD-L1) treatment. V gene TRBV7-3 combines with J gene TRBJ2-5; 12 positions match TRBD2. The CDR3 here is CASSITSGRTVETQYF. In DNA form, the CDR3 reads TGTGCCAGCAGCATAACTAGCGGGAGGACTGTAGAGACCCAGTACTTC.